The rows below give T cell receptor beta chains drawn from one sample of a study of cytomegalovirus exposure and HLA in healthy donors. Libraries were prepared by immunoSEQ multiplex PCR; TCRdb keeps only in-frame clonotypes and omits some of them. The sample contains 99,000 or so clones, roughly 80% of which appear only once. Sequencing was performed on PBMCs. These receptors all come from a man aged 30-40 years in good health and CMV-seropositive. Both conserved end residues are part of each CDR3. The D gene is left open where the match is weak. Clone size appears in some rows only: once, few, many, or a class for an expanded clone.

d_gene	abundance	v_gene	j_gene	CDR3nt	CDR3aa
.	.	TRBV6-5	TRBJ1-4	TGTGCCAGCAGACGAGGGATGATCGGGGAAAAACTGTTTTTT	CASRRGMIGEKLFF
TRBD1	.	TRBV7-9	TRBJ2-1	TGTGCCAGCAGCTTAGTTCCTGGGGACAGGGACGCTGAGCAGTTCTTC	CASSLVPGDRDAEQFF
.	.	TRBV28	TRBJ2-1	TGTGCCAGCAGGCCAGGGGTCAATGAGCAGTTCTTC	CASRPGVNEQFF
.	.	TRBV12-2	TRBJ2-2	TGTGCAAGTCGCTTAAAGGCGGTCGGGATGGGACAACCCCCCTTCATGAACACCGGGGAGCTGTTTTTT	CASRLKAVGMGQPPFMNTGELFF
.	.	TRBV29-1	TRBJ2-5	TGCAGCGTGATGACAGGCTGGGAGACCCAGTACTTC	CSVMTGWETQYF
.	once	TRBV5-1	TRBJ2-7	TGCGCCAGCAGCTTGCCCGGCGGTTACGAGCAGTACTTC	CASSLPGGYEQYF
.	.	TRBV5-1	TRBJ2-3	TGCGCCAGCAGCTTGCTGGCGGACTTCACAGATACGCAGTATTTT	CASSLLADFTDTQYF
.	.	TRBV19	TRBJ1-1	TGTGCCAGTAGTACCCGGGGTCTGGGAGCTTTCTTT	CASSTRGLGAFF
TRBD1	.	TRBV4-1	TRBJ1-2	TGCGCCAGCAGCCAACACCGGGACAGCGAGTACTATGGCTACACCTTC	CASSQHRDSEYYGYTF
.	once	TRBV30	TRBJ2-2	TGTGCCTGGAGGGAGGGACTCAACACCGGGGAGCTGTTTTTT	CAWREGLNTGELFF
.	.	TRBV18	TRBJ2-7	TGTGCCAGCTCACCACGTAGCGTTCCCGAGCAGTACTTC	CASSPRSVPEQYF
TRBD1	.	TRBV7-2	TRBJ1-6	TGTGCCAGCAGCTTGCGACAGGGAAGGAATTCACCCCTCCACTTT	CASSLRQGRNSPLHF
.	.	TRBV10-3	TRBJ1-2	TGTGCCATCAGTGGAGGGGGGGAAGGATATGGCTACACCTTC	CAISGGGEGYGYTF
.	.	TRBV7-9	TRBJ2-3	TGTGCCAGCAGCTTAGGTGTGGGGGGGCCGAGAGATACGCAGTATTTT	CASSLGVGGPRDTQYF
TRBD1	.	TRBV5-4	TRBJ1-6	TGTGCCAGCAGCCTCCCGGGACAGGGGGTTAATTCACCCCTCCACTTT	CASSLPGQGVNSPLHF
.	.	TRBV5-1	TRBJ2-5	TGCGCCAGCAGCTTGGGGGACATTCCCAGGCAAGAGACCCAGTACTTC	CASSLGDIPRQETQYF
.	.	TRBV11-1	TRBJ1-4	TGTGCCAGCAGCGCACGGGGGAATGAAAAACTGTTTTTT	CASSARGNEKLFF
.	.	TRBV5-1	TRBJ1-2	TGCGCCAGCAGCCCACGCGGGCAGCTTAACTATGGCTACACCTTC	CASSPRGQLNYGYTF
.	.	TRBV6-6	TRBJ1-3	TGTGCCACCCACGGCAGGGTACCTGGAAACACCATATATTTT	CATHGRVPGNTIYF
.	.	TRBV7-7	TRBJ1-1	TGTGCTAGCAGCTTAGCGACACACACTGAAGCTTTCTTT	CASSLATHTEAFF
.	few	TRBV14	TRBJ1-6	TGTGCCAGCAGCCTTCCAGGGGCTTGGTCACCCCTCCACTTT	CASSLPGAWSPLHF
TRBD2	.	TRBV28	TRBJ2-5	TGTGCCTCTAGCGGGGGGGGAGAGACCCAGTACTTC	CASSGGGETQYF
.	once	TRBV30	TRBJ1-1	TGTGCCTGGAGAGCCTATGCGGGAAGGGCTGAAGCTTTCTTT	CAWRAYAGRAEAFF
.	few	TRBV18	TRBJ2-7	TGTGCCAGCTCACCTCCTAGAGGGCAGTCGGGCTACGAGCAGTACTTC	CASSPPRGQSGYEQYF
TRBD2	.	TRBV10-3	TRBJ2-5	TGTGCCATCAGTGATCCCGCTAGCGGGGGGGCCTTAGAGACCCAGTACTTC	CAISDPASGGALETQYF
.	.	TRBV5-1	TRBJ2-7	TGCGCCAGCAGCTTGGCCGGGGACTCCTACGAGCAGTACTTC	CASSLAGDSYEQYF
TRBD1	.	TRBV2	TRBJ1-5	TGTGCCAGCAGTGAATCCCCATCGACAGGGGGGAATCAGCCCCAGCATTTT	CASSESPSTGGNQPQHF
TRBD1	.	TRBV7-2	TRBJ1-2	TGTGCCAGCAGCTTGAATCCGGGACAGGGGACCTATGGCTACACCTTC	CASSLNPGQGTYGYTF
.	once	TRBV19	TRBJ2-3	TGTGCCAGTAGTATAGGCTCCTACCGTAGCACAGATACGCAGTATTTT	CASSIGSYRSTDTQYF
.	.	TRBV21-1	TRBJ1-5	TGTGCCAGCAGCAAAGACAGGGGGCAGTTTTTTTCTTATCAGCCCCAGCATTTT	CASSKDRGQFFSYQPQHF
TRBD1	.	TRBV5-1	TRBJ1-2	TGCGCCAGCAGCTCGGCGGACAGGGGAGGCTACACCTTC	CASSSADRGGYTF
.	.	TRBV4-1	TRBJ2-1	TGCGCCAGCAGCCAAAATTGGGGTAGGGGGGGCGACTATGAGCAGTTCTTC	CASSQNWGRGGDYEQFF
TRBD2	.	TRBV5-1	TRBJ2-3	TGCGCCAGCAGCTTTAGCGGGGGTCGCACAGATACGCAGTATTTT	CASSFSGGRTDTQYF
TRBD2	.	TRBV6-5	TRBJ2-3	TGTGCCAGCAGTATCCTAGCGGGGGCCCCAGATACGCAGTATTTT	CASSILAGAPDTQYF
TRBD1	.	TRBV6-1	TRBJ1-6	TGTGCCAGCAGTGAGGCTACGCAGGGGGTGCGTTCACCCCTCCACTTT	CASSEATQGVRSPLHF
TRBD1	few	TRBV5-1	TRBJ2-1	TGCGCCAGCAGCTTGGGGACAGGGGGGTACAATGAGCAGTTCTTC	CASSLGTGGYNEQFF
.	once	TRBV6-1	TRBJ1-2	TGTGCCAGCAGTGAGCAGGTTCTCTATGGCTACACCTTC	CASSEQVLYGYTF
TRBD1	.	TRBV5-1	TRBJ1-4	TGCGCCAGCAGCTTGACAGGGGTAGGGGAAAAACTGTTTTTT	CASSLTGVGEKLFF
.	once	TRBV29-1	TRBJ2-5	TGCAGCGTTGGGGAGGCCCAGTACTTC	CSVGEAQYF
.	.	TRBV6-5	TRBJ2-7	TGTGCCAGCAGTTACTCGACAGGTGGCTACGAGCAGTACTTC	CASSYSTGGYEQYF
.	.	TRBV7-2	TRBJ2-7	TGTGCCAGCAGCCGTGTCACAGGTACCTACGAGCAGTACTTC	CASSRVTGTYEQYF
.	once	TRBV21-1	TRBJ2-5	TGTGCCAGCAGCAGGACAGGGATCTCACAAGAGACCCAGTACTTC	CASSRTGISQETQYF